A selection of T cell receptor beta chains follows, all from one sample in a study of beta chain features in type 1 diabetes. Clones were sequenced by immunoSEQ multiplex PCR, and TCRdb holds only the in-frame ones, with some missing. The top ten clones hold less than 0.02% of a sample with 310,000 or so clones, about 15% of them seen once. Sequenced input: naive CD4+ T cells from blood. The receptors come from a man between 18 and 29 years old with type 1 diabetes. Each CDR3 is given without its conserved first and last residue.

j_call | v_call | cdr3_aa
TRBJ2-7 | TRBV11-2 | ASSLGLLGYEQY
TRBJ2-3 | TRBV6-6 | ASRRGLGSTDTQY
TRBJ1-2 | TRBV28 | ASRRTGTGSNYGYT
TRBJ1-5 | TRBV18 | ASSELRDRGGQPQH
TRBJ2-7 | TRBV7-9 | ASSLRDEQY
TRBJ1-2 | TRBV27 | ASSLGQEPYYGYT
TRBJ2-3 | TRBV28 | ASSPRGGTDTQY
TRBJ2-3 | TRBV9 | ASSVEASGGLTDTQY
TRBJ1-4 | TRBV9 | ASSVRGGDEKLF
TRBJ2-1 | TRBV29-1 | SAKNRGANEQF
TRBJ1-1 | TRBV28 | ASSSPGGQNTEAF
TRBJ1-2 | TRBV4-3 | ASSRQGNQGYT
TRBJ1-5 | TRBV28 | ASTDRSNQPQH
TRBJ2-3 | TRBV7-9 | ASSPTRDRETY
TRBJ1-5 | TRBV7-9 | ASSPGGGNQPQH
TRBJ2-5 | TRBV2 | ASMEGQTQY
TRBJ2-1 | TRBV5-6 | ASSLLAGYDNEQF
TRBJ2-3 | TRBV21-1 | ASTTGGSTDTQY
TRBJ2-3 | TRBV2 | ASSERWGLADTDTQY
TRBJ1-1 | TRBV25-1 | ASTLTQNTEAF
TRBJ2-3 | TRBV7-9 | ASSLSGSIDTQY
TRBJ2-1 | TRBV18 | ASSPQEENEQF
TRBJ2-1 | TRBV5-1 | ASSFSGLLSHNEQF
TRBJ2-7 | TRBV30 | AWSGDILSYEQY
TRBJ2-7 | TRBV15 | ATSRPQDEQY
TRBJ1-1 | TRBV5-6 | ASSGLGTGAANTEAF
TRBJ2-7 | TRBV4-1 | ASSQDRAGGREQY
TRBJ2-5 | TRBV6-5 | ASSSRLAGETQY
TRBJ1-6 | TRBV5-1 | ASSLERSASSPLH
TRBJ2-1 | TRBV5-1 | ASSSGASGKPTMSGQF
TRBJ2-5 | TRBV2 | ASSDNSFQETQY
TRBJ1-1 | TRBV7-2 | ASSLLFAAF
TRBJ2-3 | TRBV5-1 | ASSLVPRGTGSDTQY
TRBJ1-1 | TRBV7-9 | ASSLAQAGAPEAF
TRBJ2-3 | TRBV10-3 | AISGTSVSHDTQY
TRBJ2-5 | TRBV6-5 | ASSYAGGVETQY
TRBJ2-1 | TRBV5-1 | ASSRGRSGQF
TRBJ2-3 | TRBV4-2 | ASSQTASGRTDTQY
TRBJ1-2 | TRBV6-5 | ASRPTNTLWNGYT
TRBJ1-1 | TRBV7-9 | ASSHDPRLNTEAF
TRBJ1-2 | TRBV4-3 | ASSQDGDTAYGYT
TRBJ1-5 | TRBV5-6 | ASSLGGLQGARQPQH
TRBJ2-4 | TRBV21-1 | ASSKAAGMIAKNIQY
TRBJ2-2 | TRBV23-1 | ASSLSVGQGGTGELF
TRBJ1-5 | TRBV10-2 | ASRWTGGEGNQPQH
TRBJ2-5 | TRBV5-1 | ASSFTRLETQY
TRBJ1-2 | TRBV30 | AWSLALNYGYT
TRBJ2-5 | TRBV7-9 | ASSLMGSTPQETQY
TRBJ2-3 | TRBV30 | AWTGVRTSGVTDTQY
TRBJ1-5 | TRBV7-9 | ASSIREVGQPQH
TRBJ2-7 | TRBV6-6 | ASSDSRTGSYEQY
TRBJ2-2 | TRBV28 | ASRGDRGLNTGELF